The rows below give T cell receptor beta chains drawn from one sample of a study of a mutant IDH1 vaccine in newly diagnosed glioma. Their antigens remain unidentified. Here immunoSEQ multiplex PCR was the method, and the copy in TCRdb shows in-frame clones only, minus some. The sample consists of about 68,000 clones, more than 70% of them appearing once. The sequences come from PBMCs, collected from a glioma patient whose treatment included an IDH1 peptide vaccine. These receptors originate from a man younger than 35 with glioma. Both conserved end residues are trimmed from each CDR3.

j_gene	v_gene	CDR3aa
TRBJ2-7	TRBV7-8	ASSLGTLGGDEQY
TRBJ1-1	TRBV30	AWNLAGVQGTEAF
TRBJ2-1	TRBV2	ASSPGGIAGLKNEQF
TRBJ1-3	TRBV6-5	ASTTDRAGNTIY
TRBJ2-5	TRBV7-2	ASSLDRLETQY
TRBJ2-1	TRBV29-1	SVATSGIYNEQF
TRBJ1-1	TRBV18	ASSPPPGRGVTEAF
TRBJ2-6	TRBV4-2	ASSEGFLWSGANVLT
TRBJ2-1	TRBV4-1	ASSQPLAGGYNEQF
TRBJ2-1	TRBV7-6	ASSPTRPTSGSVPEQF
TRBJ2-3	TRBV9	ASSPTGGLTDTQY
TRBJ2-7	TRBV9	ASSPPGEDEQY
TRBJ2-6	TRBV27	ASSLEQSEGANVLT
TRBJ1-1	TRBV6-4	ASSGGENTEAF
TRBJ1-2	TRBV4-1	ASSQDTGGYGYT
TRBJ1-1	TRBV30	AWSYGGGNTEAF
TRBJ2-7	TRBV7-9	ASSPPGTYEQY
TRBJ2-7	TRBV19	ASTAGTSGPYEQY
TRBJ2-7	TRBV5-8	ASSLGTWANYEQY
TRBJ2-3	TRBV19	ASTSGAASQY
TRBJ1-3	TRBV6-6	ASSYEGISGNTIY
TRBJ2-7	TRBV5-4	ASSLDADGPWEQY
TRBJ1-1	TRBV7-2	ASSLAGQTNTEAF
TRBJ2-5	TRBV5-1	ASSFTGARETQY
TRBJ2-7	TRBV14	ASSPGQVGEQY
TRBJ1-3	TRBV19	ASSASGNTIY
TRBJ2-2	TRBV12-1	ASSHDRHSNTGELF
TRBJ1-1	TRBV18	ASSEGENTEAF
TRBJ1-1	TRBV6-5	ASSSRTTSLNTEAF
TRBJ2-2	TRBV7-7	ASSLTIAGGFTGELF
TRBJ1-5	TRBV4-2	ASSQDSLDSINQPQH
TRBJ1-5	TRBV16	ASSTLANGYSNQPQH
TRBJ1-2	TRBV6-5	ASSYGQGAHGYT
TRBJ2-3	TRBV6-1	ASSEEGFQGSSDTQY
TRBJ1-1	TRBV9	ASSVGRGQGIMNTEAF
TRBJ2-1	TRBV20-1	SARAEREQF
TRBJ1-4	TRBV19	ASSTWDSPNEKLF
TRBJ2-7	TRBV10-3	AIQSGYEQY
TRBJ1-1	TRBV2	ASSEAFKAY
TRBJ2-7	TRBV5-8	ASSPYEQY
TRBJ2-2	TRBV19	ASSMVQLAANTGELF
TRBJ2-7	TRBV13	ASSFRQGSDEQY
TRBJ1-2	TRBV28	ASSLGPRYGYT
TRBJ1-5	TRBV23-1	ASSQGQGHQPQH
TRBJ1-5	TRBV4-2	ASSQGQGATGSNQPQH
TRBJ2-7	TRBV4-2	ASSQVVGGQIEQY